Sequencing of this T cell receptor beta chain was carried out in a study of OX40 agonist ivuxolimab in advanced cancers. General study results and limits: Partial responders dosed at 0.1-3.0 mg/kg displayed clonal expansion ranking among the lowest.

Sequencing was performed with immunoSEQ multiplex PCR; in TCRdb, only in-frame clones are kept and a portion is missing. The data show roughly 77,000 clones, 75% to 90% seen once. This clone is a singleton in its sample. Antigen: not known. The germline gives CDR1 SGHRS, CDR2 YFSETQ. This CDR3 contains 12 residues. Trimming cost V 4 bases and J 3 bases, with 8 bases left between them. This chain uses TRBV5-1 with TRBJ2-7; D is unclear. Specimen: CD4+ or CD8+ T cells sorted from blood, collected in a trial of the OX40 agonist ivuxolimab. This sequence was found in an adult with an advanced solid tumor such as melanoma, head and neck, liver or kidney cancer. The chain's CDR3 is CASSLDHYEQYF. The CDR3 nucleotides read TGCGCCAGCAGCCTCGACCACTACGAGCAGTACTTC.